This T cell receptor beta chain was sequenced for a study of human T cells and chemical hapten exposure. Looked up from germline, CDR1 is SEHNR and CDR2 is FQNEAQ (reference sequence). The junction had 2 bases not matched to a gene; V was cut back by 4 bases and J by 5 bases. CDR3 length: 13 residues. TCRdb passed the RACE reads through MiXCR, listing each CDR3 protein once. The data hold nearly 80,000 distinct CDR3 sequences, with under 13% observed a single time. This sample's time point: patch test 1, 2 weeks after DPC sensitization. Treatment reported: therapeutic diphenylcyclopropenone sensitization with weekly scalp DPC. This clonotype was found many times.

This sample comprised whole blood, obtained in connection with sensitization to the hapten diphenylcyclopropenone (DPC). This chain connects TRBV7-9 to TRBJ1-5; TRBD1 agrees at 7 bases. This receptor was taken from a woman aged 45-65 years with alopecia areata. Some clones in this sample may be carry-over from other donors' samples. CDR3 in amino acids: CASSWTGDQPQHF. The CDR3 DNA sequence: TGTGCCAGCAGCTGGACAGGTGATCAGCCCCAGCATTTT.